A single sample is the source of the 15 T cell receptor beta chains below, sequenced in a study of cytomegalovirus exposure and HLA in healthy donors. PCR involved 60 Vbeta and 13 Jbeta primers. Assay used: immunoSEQ multiplex PCR; TCRdb lists only in-frame clones, some missing. Of roughly 160,000 clones in the sample, approximately 71% were seen once. Source material: PBMCs. These TCRs come from a woman between 18 and 29 years old in good health and CMV-seropositive.

V usage is TRBV2 and J usage is TRBJ1-3, with 7 positions matching TRBD1. V gave up 7 bases and J gave up 1 base; unmatched junction bases: 7. The CDR3 totals 15 residues. The germline V gene has CDR1 SNHLY and CDR2 FYNNEI. The CDR3 coding sequence is TGTGCCAGCATACTGACAGGGTCTTCTGGAAACACCATATATTTT. Its protein is CASILTGSSGNTIYF.

The chain has TRBV5-1 and TRBJ1-2; D gene unclear. The CDR3 has 15 amino acids. Trimming removed 0 bases from V and 1 base from J, with 10 bases in between. Germline CDR1 is SGHRS and CDR2 is YFSETQ. The CDR3: CASSLALGSNYGYTF. As DNA, the CDR3 is TGCGCCAGCAGCTTGGCCCTTGGGAGTAACTATGGCTACACCTTC.

This clone has more than one count but fewer than ten. The genes are TRBV6-1 and TRBJ1-5, with D uncertain. Trimming removed 2 bases at V and 0 bases at J, with 5 bases between. The V gene's germline CDR1 is MNHNS and CDR2 SASEGT. This CDR3 has 14 residues. The CDR3 bases are TGTGCCAGCAGTGAACGGGGTAGCAATCAGCCCCAGCATTTT. Translation: CASSERGSNQPQHF.

The DNA of the CDR3 is TGTGCCAGCAGCCCGGGACAGGGGTTACGGACTAATGAAAAACTGTTTTTT. Its translation is CASSPGQGLRTNEKLFF. The genes are TRBV7-9 and TRBJ1-4; 10 positions agree with TRBD1. The CDR3 is 17 amino acids. Germline CDR1 reads SEHNR; CDR2 reads FQNEAQ (reference sequence). Trimming removed 5 bases from V and 2 bases from J; junction bases left unmatched: 8. Using reference TRBV7-9 and TRBJ1-4 for the parts outside the CDR3, the full variable domain is DTGVSQNPRHKITKRGQNVTFRCDPISEHNRLYWYRQTLGQGPEFLTYFQNEAQLEKSRLLSDRFSAERPKGSFSTLEIQRTEQGDSAMYLCASSPGQGLRTNEKLFFGSGTQLSVL.

This clone occurred once. This chain connects TRBV7-2 to TRBJ1-1, with D hard to call. Germline CDR1 and CDR2: SGHTA and FQGNSA. The V end lost 5 bases, the J end lost 6 bases, and 19 bases lay between the germline ends. The CDR3 runs to 15 residues. The CDR3 DNA follows: TGTGCCAGCAGCCCTTACACCCCCCGTACCTCTGAAGCTTTCTTT. It is translated as CASSPYTPRTSEAFF.

The chain joins TRBV27 to TRBJ1-6; 7 nucleotides match TRBD1. Per the germline V gene, CDR1 is MNHEY and CDR2 is SMNVEV (reference sequence). Losses at the gene ends were 3 bases for V and 9 bases for J; bases not matched to a gene: 14. This CDR3 region has 17 residues. This CDR3 reads CASSFDNRGGGVSPLHF. The CDR3 region has the DNA TGTGCCAGCAGTTTCGACAACAGGGGAGGTGGAGTTTCACCCCTCCACTTT.

The chain uses TRBV5-1 and TRBJ1-4; D not resolved. Trimming shortened V by 0 bases and J by 4 bases, and 10 bases separated the two germline ends. The length of the CDR3 is 15 residues. In germline, CDR1 is SGHRS, CDR2 YFSETQ. CDR3 protein: CASSLGAGSNEKLFF. In DNA form, the CDR3 reads TGCGCCAGCAGCTTGGGGGCAGGAAGTAATGAAAAACTGTTTTTT.

A single count supports this clone. The chain recombines TRBV7-3 with TRBJ2-2; 9 bases line up with TRBD1. Germline lookup yields CDR1 SGHTA and CDR2 FQGTGA. The CDR3 is made up of 17 amino acids. With V trimmed by 5 bases and J by 4 bases, 11 bases remained unmatched. DNA for the CDR3: TGTGCCAGCAGCCCAACCGGGACAGGGTGGGTCACCGGGGAGCTGTTTTTT. Protein: CASSPTGTGWVTGELFF.

The genes are TRBV6-4 and TRBJ1-1; 8 bases map to TRBD1. Trimming removed 10 bases from V and 8 bases from J; junction bases left unmatched: 12. The CDR3 runs 13 residues. Germline V gene sequence: CDR1 MRHNA, CDR2 SNTAGT. This chain's CDR3 is CATLTDRVYEAFF. The CDR3 coding sequence is TGTGCCACCTTGACGGACAGGGTATACGAAGCTTTCTTT.

This clone was detected once. The chain couples TRBV5-1 to TRBJ2-3, with D perhaps TRBD2 (7 bases). The CDR3 is made up of 15 amino acids. V lost 3 bases to trimming and J lost 1 base, with 12 bases between them. Germline CDR1 is SGHRS and CDR2 is YFSETQ. The CDR3 protein is CASSYSGGGTDTQYF. The CDR3 DNA is TGCGCCAGCAGCTATTCGGGGGGCGGCACAGATACGCAGTATTTT.

This clone was detected once. The V and J genes are TRBV30 and TRBJ1-4; a weak D match, TRBD1 (6 bases). V was clipped by 2 bases and J by 0 bases, with 7 bases between them. Germline CDR1 is GTSNPN and CDR2 is SVGIG (reference sequence). The CDR3 extends over 14 amino acids. The CDR3 spells CAWSRQATNEKLFF. CDR3 in DNA: TGTGCCTGGAGTCGACAGGCAACTAATGAAAAACTGTTTTTT.

V usage is TRBV11-2 and J usage is TRBJ1-6; D not resolved. The ends were cut back, 3 bases at V and 8 bases at J, with 5 bases in the middle. Per germline, CDR1 SGHAT and CDR2 FQNNGV. The CDR3 runs to 12 residues. The CDR3 DNA follows: TGTGCCAGCAGCTTCGCGGATTCACCCCTCCACTTT. As protein: CASSFADSPLHF. Full variable domain (remainder filled in from reference TRBV11-2 and TRBJ1-6): EAGVAQSPRYKIIEKRQSVAFWCNPISGHATLYWYQQILGQGPKLLIQFQNNGVVDDSQLPKDRFSAERLKGVDSTLKIQPAKLEDSAVYLCASSFADSPLHFGNGTRLTVT.

V gene TRBV18 combines with J gene TRBJ2-5; 7 nucleotides align to TRBD2. The end of the DNA aligns better with TRBJ2-7, so the J call may be wrong. CDR3 size: 15 residues. The germline CDR1 and CDR2 sequences are KGHSH and LQKENI. The CDR3 loop reads CASSPPGGGGYEQYF. The CDR3 DNA is TGTGCCAGCTCACCACCGGGCGGGGGTGGCTACGAGCAGTACTTC.

The chain joins TRBV4-3 to TRBJ1-4; the D gene is possibly TRBD1 (5 bases). Germline values: CDR1 LGHNA, CDR2 YSLEER. Trimming pared 5 bases from V and 0 bases from J, leaving 22 bases between. The CDR3 is 19 residues long. The CDR3 reads CASSARPGTAIATNEKLFF. The CDR3 nucleotides are TGCGCCAGCAGCGCCCGACCCGGGACTGCGATAGCAACTAATGAAAAACTGTTTTTT.

CDR3 DNA: TGTGCCAGTAGTAAGGGACAGGGACGACGCACAGATACGCAGTATTTT. Amino acid sequence: CASSKGQGRRTDTQYF. The gene calls are TRBV19 and TRBJ2-3; TRBD1 agrees at 9 bases. V lost 4 bases to trimming and J lost 1 base; unmatched junction nucleotides: 6. The germline gives CDR1 LNHDA, CDR2 SQIVND (reference sequence). The CDR3 loop spans 16 amino acids.